The clone carrying this TCR beta chain was seen ten or more times. Its antigen is still unknown. The data stem from a study of T cells after yellow fever vaccination. Study outcomes and limitations: Abundant bulk-population clonotypes could contaminate the FACS-sorted repertoires. Among primary-vaccination clones, most reappeared after the booster, at about 95% for CD4 and 88% for CD8.

Synthesis of TCR cDNA relied on 5'RACE template switching, which attached a universal primer site and UMIs. Each CDR3 protein is one row after TCRdb ran MiXCR on the 5' RACE reads. Of around 150,000 distinct CDR3 sequences detected, 6.5% to 8.5% appear once; the ten largest clones hold roughly 2.5%. The CDR3 length is 12 residues. Germline V gene lookup returns CDR1 SGHTA and CDR2 FQGNSA. V lost 2 bases, J lost 14 bases, and 13 bases lay in between. Sequencing used CD4+ T cells sorted from PBMCs, obtained roughly 5 days after the first yellow fever vaccination. This TCR came from a man younger than 35 who received the YFV17D yellow fever vaccine. The genes are TRBV7-2 and TRBJ2-4; D is possibly TRBD1 (6 bases). CDR3 protein: CASSLKPGDKYF. The CDR3 nucleotides read TGTGCCAGCAGCTTAAAGCCCGGGGACAAGTACTTC.